This note documents a single TCR beta chain sequence. Its antigen is as yet unknown. One junction end disagrees with the germline gene, perhaps due to a read error. Other DNA sequences in this sample translate to the same CDR3. The PCR contained 60 Vbeta and 13 Jbeta primers. Profiling relied on immunoSEQ multiplex PCR, and the TCRdb table lists in-frame clones only, not all of them. The sample lists 130,000 to 150,000 clones; approximately 80% were seen once. This entry is derived from a study of cytomegalovirus exposure and HLA in healthy donors. Whole-study findings and limits: Indistinguishability led to the exclusion of some V segments, TRBV6-2 and TRBV6-3 included. The authors later found HLA-associated TCR beta chains more clonally expanded than equally common others.

CDR1 MNHEY and CDR2 SVGAGI come from the germline V gene. The CDR3 covers 14 residues. The sequence was collected from a man aged 18 to 29 in good health and CMV-seronegative. This sequence joins TRBV6-5 and TRBJ2-7; 7 nucleotides match TRBD1. The material sequenced was PBMCs. In nucleotides, the CDR3 is TGTGCTAGCAGATCGACAGGGCTCTCCTACGAGCAGTACTTC. Translated, it gives CASRSTGLSYEQYF.